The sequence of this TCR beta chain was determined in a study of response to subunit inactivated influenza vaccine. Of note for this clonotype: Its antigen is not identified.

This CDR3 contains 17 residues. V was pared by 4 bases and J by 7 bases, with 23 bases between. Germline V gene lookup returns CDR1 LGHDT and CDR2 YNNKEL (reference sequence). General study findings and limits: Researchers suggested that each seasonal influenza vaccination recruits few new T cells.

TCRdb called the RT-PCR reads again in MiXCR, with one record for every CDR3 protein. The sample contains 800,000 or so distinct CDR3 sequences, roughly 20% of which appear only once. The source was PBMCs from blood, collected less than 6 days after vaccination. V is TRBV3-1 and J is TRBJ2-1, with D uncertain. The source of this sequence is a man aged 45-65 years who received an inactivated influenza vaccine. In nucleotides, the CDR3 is TGTGCCAGCAGCCCGACGAGCCAAACCCCCCATCCAAATGAGCAGTTCTTC. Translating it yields CASSPTSQTPHPNEQFF.